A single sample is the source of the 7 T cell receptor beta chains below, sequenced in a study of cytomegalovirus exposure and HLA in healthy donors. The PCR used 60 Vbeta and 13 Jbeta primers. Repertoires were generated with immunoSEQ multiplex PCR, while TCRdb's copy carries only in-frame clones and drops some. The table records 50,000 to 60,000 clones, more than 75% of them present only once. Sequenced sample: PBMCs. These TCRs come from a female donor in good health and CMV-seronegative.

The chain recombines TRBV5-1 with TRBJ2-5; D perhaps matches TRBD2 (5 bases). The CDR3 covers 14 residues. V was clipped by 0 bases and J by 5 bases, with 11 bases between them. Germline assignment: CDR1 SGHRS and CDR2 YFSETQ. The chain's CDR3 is CASSLEAGRETQYF. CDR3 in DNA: TGCGCCAGCAGCTTGGAGGCGGGTAGGGAGACCCAGTACTTC.

The CDR3 nucleotides are TGTGCCAGCAGTTTACGGACTAGCGGGGGGCAGATCGAGTACTTC. Protein: CASSLRTSGGQIEYF. The chain recombines TRBV27 with TRBJ2-7; 14 bases map to TRBD2. V dropped 2 bases and J dropped 11; count of bases not matched to a gene: 8. The CDR3 has 15 residues. Per the germline V gene, CDR1 is MNHEY and CDR2 is SMNVEV (reference sequence).

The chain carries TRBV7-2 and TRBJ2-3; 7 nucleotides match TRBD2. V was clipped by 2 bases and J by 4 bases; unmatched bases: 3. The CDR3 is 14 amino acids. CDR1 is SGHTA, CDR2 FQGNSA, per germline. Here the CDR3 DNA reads TGTGCCAGCAGCTTACTGGCGGGGGCAGATACGCAGTATTTT. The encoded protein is CASSLLAGADTQYF.

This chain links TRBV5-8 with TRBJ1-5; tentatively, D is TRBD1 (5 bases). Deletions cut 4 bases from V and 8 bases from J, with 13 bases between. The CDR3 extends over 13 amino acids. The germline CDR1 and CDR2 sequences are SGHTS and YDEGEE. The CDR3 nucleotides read TGTGCCAGCAGCCGCGGGTGGGGGGAGCCCCAGCATTTT. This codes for CASSRGWGEPQHF.

CDR3 in DNA: TGCGCCAGCAGCTCCGTAGGGACAGGGACTCTCTCCTATGGCTACACCTTC. As protein: CASSSVGTGTLSYGYTF. The J gene is TRBJ1-2, the V gene TRBV5-1, with 9 positions matching TRBD1. The V gene's germline CDR1 is SGHRS and CDR2 YFSETQ. CDR3 size: 17 residues. V was pared by 3 bases and J by 4 bases, with 13 bases of the junction left unmatched.

CDR3 nucleotide sequence: TGTGCCAGCAGCTTAATAGGGGCAGGGTTGGTAACTAATGAAAAACTGTTTTTT. This sequence encodes CASSLIGAGLVTNEKLFF. This sequence joins TRBV11-2 and TRBJ1-4; D may be TRBD1 (5 bases). This CDR3 is built from 18 residues. V lost 2 bases to trimming and J lost 1 base, with 17 bases between them. Germline V CDR1 and CDR2: SGHAT, FQNNGV. The whole variable domain, filled in from reference TRBV11-2 and TRBJ1-4, reads EAGVAQSPRYKIIEKRQSVAFWCNPISGHATLYWYQQILGQGPKLLIQFQNNGVVDDSQLPKDRFSAERLKGVDSTLKIQPAKLEDSAVYLCASSLIGAGLVTNEKLFFGSGTQLSVL.

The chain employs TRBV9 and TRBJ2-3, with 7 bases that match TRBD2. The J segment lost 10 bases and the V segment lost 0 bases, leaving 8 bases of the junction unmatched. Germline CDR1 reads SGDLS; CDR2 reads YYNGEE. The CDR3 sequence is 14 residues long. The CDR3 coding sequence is TGTGCCAGCAGCGTAGTTGCGGGGGTTGATGCGCAGTATTTT. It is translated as CASSVVAGVDAQYF.